Below are 19 T cell receptor beta chains sequenced from a single sample in a study of blood T cell repertoires in COVID-19. Generated by immunoSEQ multiplex PCR, the TCRdb table keeps only in-frame clones and is missing some. Here the sample spans 60,000 or so clones, 70% to 90% being singletons. The sequencing input was peripheral blood. The receptors were gathered from a human donor with active COVID-19. The donor label of this sample is uncertain.

J is TRBJ2-2 and V is TRBV6-4; unclear D gene. Germline assignment: CDR1 MRHNA and CDR2 SNTAGT. The V and J ends lost 3 bases and 0 bases respectively, with 11 bases between them. This CDR3 has 16 amino acids. The CDR3 protein is CASSDPGTTNTGELFF. CDR3 nucleotide sequence: TGTGCCAGCAGTGATCCTGGAACTACGAACACCGGGGAGCTGTTTTTT.

The chain combines TRBV5-1 with TRBJ2-7, with TRBD2 identical over 12 bases. The germline V gene encodes CDR1 SGHRS and CDR2 YFSETQ. V gave up 5 bases and J gave up 2 bases; unmatched junction bases: 5. The CDR3 has 15 residues. CDR3 in amino acids: CASSRGLAGTYEQYF. CDR3 in DNA: TGCGCCAGCAGTCGAGGACTAGCGGGGACCTACGAGCAGTACTTC.

This chain links TRBV28 with TRBJ2-1; D possibly corresponds to TRBD2 (5 bases). Germline lookup yields CDR1 MDHEN and CDR2 SYDVKM. V was pared by 8 bases and J by 16 bases, with 24 bases between. This CDR3 contains 13 residues. CDR3: CASQILMGSNYFF. In DNA, the CDR3 is TGTGCCAGCCAGATATTAATGGGGAGCAATTACTTCTTC.

The V call is TRBV3-1 (or the pseudogene TRBV3-2), the J call TRBJ2-7, with D perhaps TRBD2 (5 bases). Trimming shortened V by 4 bases and J by 1 base, and 20 bases separated the two germline ends. Germline loops: CDR1 LGHDT, CDR2 YNNKEL (reference sequence). This CDR3 region has 17 residues. This CDR3 is CASSRAVHAALSYEQYF. For the CDR3, the DNA is TGTGCCAGCAGCCGAGCGGTCCATGCAGCTCTATCCTACGAGCAGTACTTC.

The CDR3 sequence is CASRIEGVGYGYTF. The CDR3, as DNA: TGTGCCAGCAGGATTGAAGGGGTGGGCTATGGCTACACCTTC. The gene calls are TRBV11-2 and TRBJ1-2; D possibly corresponds to TRBD1 (5 bases). With 6 bases removed from V and 4 bases from J, the gap between germline ends came to 15 bases. Germline V gene lookup returns CDR1 SGHAT and CDR2 FQNNGV. This CDR3 has 14 residues.

This sequence joins TRBV2 and TRBJ2-7, with D possibly TRBD1 on 6 matching bases. Between the trimmed V and J ends, which lost 1 base and 2 bases, there was a span of 9 bases. CDR1 is SNHLY, CDR2 FYNNEI, per germline. The CDR3 is 14 residues long. CDR3 in amino acids: CASSEGTEAYEQYF. CDR3 DNA: TGTGCCAGCAGTGAAGGGACAGAGGCCTACGAGCAGTACTTC.

V and J are TRBV5-6 and TRBJ2-4; 8 nucleotides agree with TRBD1. Trimming removed 2 bases from V and 3 bases from J; junction bases left unmatched: 7. This CDR3 has 16 amino acids. Germline V lookup: CDR1 SGHDT, CDR2 YYEEEE. CDR3 sequence: CASSFGQGPYKNIQYF. As DNA, the CDR3 is TGTGCCAGCAGCTTTGGACAGGGCCCCTACAAAAACATTCAGTACTTC. Together with reference TRBV5-6 and TRBJ2-4, the CDR3 gives the full variable domain: DAGVTQSPTHLIKTRGQQVTLRCSPKSGHDTVSWYQQALGQGPQFIFQYYEEEERQRGNFPDRFSGHQFPNYSSELNVNALLLGDSALYLCASSFGQGPYKNIQYFGAGTRLSVL.

V and J are TRBV6-5 and TRBJ2-5; TRBD2 is a possible D gene (5 bases). Between the trimmed V and J ends, which lost 7 bases and 5 bases, there was a span of 20 bases. CDR1 and CDR2 from the germline V gene are MNHEY and SVGAGI. The CDR3 is 15 amino acids. CDR3 nucleotides: TGTGCCAGCATCCTGGGTCGGGCTGGCGGGGAGACCCAGTACTTC. Protein product: CASILGRAGGETQYF.

The V gene is TRBV7-2, the J gene TRBJ2-6; 7 bases line up with TRBD1. Germline CDR1 is SGHTA and CDR2 is FQGNSA. This CDR3 spans 19 amino acids. The V gene end was trimmed by 5 bases and the J gene end by 0 bases; junction bases not matched to a gene: 13. The chain's CDR3 is CASSRVTGVRNSGANVLTF. The CDR3 bases are TGTGCCAGCAGCAGAGTAACAGGGGTGAGGAACTCTGGGGCCAACGTCCTGACTTTC.

V is TRBV10-3 and J is TRBJ2-7; 8 positions match TRBD1. Germline V gives CDR1 ENHRY, CDR2 SYGVKD. The trim removed 5 bases at V and 0 bases at J, leaving 9 bases unmatched. The CDR3 runs to 16 residues. CDR3 DNA: TGTGCCATCAGTAAAGATTTGGGGACAGGCTCCTACGAGCAGTACTTC. It is translated as CAISKDLGTGSYEQYF.

The chain links TRBV24-1 to TRBJ2-1, with 10 bases identical to TRBD1. The CDR3 is 20 residues long. V trimming: 4 bases; J trimming: 4 bases; junction bases outside the gene matches: 18. CDR1 is KGHDR and CDR2 is SFDVKD in the germline V gene. CDR3 sequence reads: CATSDLNPSLPGQGYNEQFF. CDR3 DNA: TGTGCCACCAGTGACTTAAACCCTTCTCTTCCGGGACAGGGGTACAATGAGCAGTTCTTC.

Worth noting for this clone: The junction departs from the called germline gene at one end, perhaps through a read error. The genes are TRBV11-2 and TRBJ1-5; unclear D gene. The germline gives CDR1 SGHAT, CDR2 FQNNGV. The CDR3 has 13 amino acids. This chain's CDR3 is CASSVDTDQPQHF. The CDR3 nucleotides are TGTGCCAGCAGCGTAGACACAGATCAGCCCCAGCATTTT.

The chain couples TRBV6-5 to TRBJ2-1, with 10 bases identical to TRBD2. The germline gives CDR1 MNHEY, CDR2 SVGAGI. There are 16 residues in the CDR3. V was clipped by 0 bases and J by 8 bases; unmatched bases: 7. CDR3 region: CASSYSIAGGIDEQFF. The CDR3 DNA is TGTGCCAGCAGTTACTCAATAGCGGGGGGAATTGATGAGCAGTTCTTC.

The gene calls are TRBV5-4 and TRBJ1-6; D possibly corresponds to TRBD1 (6 bases). Trimming removed 2 bases at V and 7 bases at J, with 10 bases between. Germline loops: CDR1 SGHNT, CDR2 YYREEE (reference sequence). There are 14 residues in the CDR3. The CDR3, as DNA: TGTGCCAGCAGCTTCAGGGGATCGAATTCACCCCTCCACTTT. Its translation: CASSFRGSNSPLHF.

The chain joins TRBV10-1 to TRBJ2-7; 9 nucleotides agree with TRBD1. The CDR3 has 14 amino acids. Germline V gene data show CDR1 as WNHNN and CDR2 as SYGVQD (reference sequence). V trimming: 2 bases; J trimming: 6 bases; junction bases outside the gene matches: 5. In DNA form, the CDR3 reads TGCGCCAGCAGTGAGGGGACAGGGACGTTCGAGCAGTACTTC. Its translation: CASSEGTGTFEQYF.

The rearrangement joins TRBV4-2 to TRBJ2-3; weak D call: TRBD1 (6 bases). The germline V gene has CDR1 LGHNA and CDR2 YNFKEQ. V lost 0 bases to trimming and J lost 4 bases, with 20 bases between them. The CDR3 runs to 18 residues. This CDR3 reads CASSQEIPSRGEADTQYF. The CDR3 nucleotides are TGTGCCAGCAGCCAAGAGATCCCCTCCAGGGGTGAGGCAGATACGCAGTATTTT.

CDR3 sequence: CASHKARGAYEQYF. In DNA form, the CDR3 reads TGTGCCAGCCATAAGGCCCGGGGGGCCTACGAGCAGTACTTC. V and J are TRBV28 and TRBJ2-7; 7 bases match TRBD2. Germline CDR1 reads MDHEN; CDR2 reads SYDVKM. The CDR3 is 14 amino acids. V lost 8 bases, J lost 2 bases, and 9 bases stayed unmatched.

The V call is TRBV19, the J call TRBJ1-2; D perhaps matches TRBD1 (5 bases). V was trimmed by 5 bases and J by 8 bases, leaving 18 bases between them. CDR1 is LNHDA and CDR2 is SQIVND in the germline V gene (reference sequence). The CDR3 length is 14 residues. CDR3 sequence: CASSPPEDSRGYTF. The CDR3 nucleotides are TGTGCCAGTAGTCCTCCGGAAGACAGTCGAGGCTACACCTTC.

The chain recombines TRBV7-2 with TRBJ2-1; TRBD2 agrees at 8 bases. The CDR3 covers 14 residues. Germline lookup yields CDR1 SGHTA and CDR2 FQGNSA. V lost 5 bases to trimming and J lost 3 bases; unmatched junction nucleotides: 3. The CDR3 nucleotides read TGTGCCAGCAGCCGGGGGGGCGTCTACAATGAGCAGTTCTTC. Translating it yields CASSRGGVYNEQFF. The variable domain in full, completed from reference TRBV7-2 and TRBJ2-1, reads GAGVSQSPSNKVTEKGKDVELRCDPISGHTALYWYRQSLGQGLEFLIYFQGNSAPDKSGLPSDRFSAERTGGSVSTLTIQRTQQEDSAVYLCASSRGGVYNEQFFGPGTRLTVL.